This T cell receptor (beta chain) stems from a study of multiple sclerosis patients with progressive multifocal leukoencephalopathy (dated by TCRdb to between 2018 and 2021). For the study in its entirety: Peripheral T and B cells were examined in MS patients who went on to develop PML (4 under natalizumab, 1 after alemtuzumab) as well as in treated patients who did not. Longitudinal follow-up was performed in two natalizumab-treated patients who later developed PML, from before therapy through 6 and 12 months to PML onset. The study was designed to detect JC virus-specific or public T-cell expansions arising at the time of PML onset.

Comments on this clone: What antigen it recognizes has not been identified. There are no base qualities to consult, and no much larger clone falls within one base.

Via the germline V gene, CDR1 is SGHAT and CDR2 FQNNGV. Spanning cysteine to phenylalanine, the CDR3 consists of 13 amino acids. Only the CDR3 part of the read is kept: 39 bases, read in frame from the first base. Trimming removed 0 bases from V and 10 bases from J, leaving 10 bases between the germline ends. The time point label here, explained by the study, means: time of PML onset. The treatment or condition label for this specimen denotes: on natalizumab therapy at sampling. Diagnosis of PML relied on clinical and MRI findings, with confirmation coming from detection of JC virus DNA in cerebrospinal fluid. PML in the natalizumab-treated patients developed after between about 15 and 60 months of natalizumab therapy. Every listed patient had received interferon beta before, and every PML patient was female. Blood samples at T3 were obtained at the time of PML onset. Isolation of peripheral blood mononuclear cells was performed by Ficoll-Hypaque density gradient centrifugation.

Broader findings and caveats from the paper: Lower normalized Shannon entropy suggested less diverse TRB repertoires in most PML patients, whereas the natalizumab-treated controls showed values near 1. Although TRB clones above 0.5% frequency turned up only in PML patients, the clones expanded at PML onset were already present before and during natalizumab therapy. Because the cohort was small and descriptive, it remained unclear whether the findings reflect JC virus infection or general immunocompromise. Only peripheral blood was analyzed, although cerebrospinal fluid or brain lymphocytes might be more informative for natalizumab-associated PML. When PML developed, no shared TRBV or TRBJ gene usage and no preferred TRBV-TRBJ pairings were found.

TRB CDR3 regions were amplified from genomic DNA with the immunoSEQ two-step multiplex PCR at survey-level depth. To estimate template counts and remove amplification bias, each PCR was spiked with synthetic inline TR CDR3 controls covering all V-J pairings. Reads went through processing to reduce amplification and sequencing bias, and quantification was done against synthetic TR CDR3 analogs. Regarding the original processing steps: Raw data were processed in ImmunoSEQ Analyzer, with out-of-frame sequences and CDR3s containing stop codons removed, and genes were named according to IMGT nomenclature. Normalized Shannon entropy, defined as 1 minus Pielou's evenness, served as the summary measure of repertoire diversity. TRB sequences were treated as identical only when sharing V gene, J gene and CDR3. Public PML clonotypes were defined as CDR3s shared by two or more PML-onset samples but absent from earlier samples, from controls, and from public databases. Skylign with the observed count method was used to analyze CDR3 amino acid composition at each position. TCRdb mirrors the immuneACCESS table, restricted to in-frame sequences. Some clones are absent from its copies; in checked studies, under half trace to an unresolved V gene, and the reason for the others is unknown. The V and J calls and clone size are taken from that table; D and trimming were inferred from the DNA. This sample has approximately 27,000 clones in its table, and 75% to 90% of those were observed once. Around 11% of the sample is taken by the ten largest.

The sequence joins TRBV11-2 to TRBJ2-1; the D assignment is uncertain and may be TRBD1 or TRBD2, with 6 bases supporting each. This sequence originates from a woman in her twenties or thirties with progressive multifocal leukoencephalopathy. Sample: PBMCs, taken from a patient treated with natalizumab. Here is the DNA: TGTGCCAGCAGCTTAGATATGGGGGGCGAGCAGTTCTTC. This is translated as CASSLDMGGEQFF.